This T cell receptor beta chain emerged from a study of human T cells and chemical hapten exposure. One entry per CDR3 protein, called by TCRdb with MiXCR from the RACE reads. Of tens of thousands of distinct CDR3 sequences in the sample, 10% to 11% are singletons; the top ten hold approximately 5.5%. The time point denotes: pre-sensitization, week 0. The sample's treatment: therapeutic diphenylcyclopropenone sensitization with weekly scalp DPC. The sample holds many counts of this clonotype. The sequencing here drew on whole blood, taken in connection with sensitization to the hapten diphenylcyclopropenone (DPC). The TCR originated in a woman in her forties or fifties with alopecia areata. Some clones in this sample may be carry-over from other donors' samples.

CDR3 amino acids: CASSLTGGGNTIYF. The DNA of the CDR3 is TGTGCCAGCAGCTTAACAGGAGGAGGAAACACCATATATTTT. The chain combines TRBV7-9 with TRBJ1-3; D perhaps matches TRBD1 (5 bases). V lost 2 bases to trimming and J lost 4 bases, with 9 bases between them. Looked up from germline, CDR1 is SEHNR and CDR2 is FQNEAQ (reference sequence). This CDR3 is 14 amino acids long.